These 24 T cell receptor beta chains originate from one sample sequenced in a study of T cells in Graves' hyperthyroidism and ophthalmopathy. Amplified TCR beta CDR3 regions derived from RNA transcripts. HTBI primers were employed in a first-round RT-PCR of the TCR CDR3. A single record per CDR3 protein comes from TCRdb applying MiXCR to the multiplex PCR reads. The sample consists of roughly 500,000 distinct CDR3 sequences, over 35% of them appearing once. The specimen was peripheral blood or thyroid tissue (not recorded which). The receptors shown here come from an adult woman with Graves' disease, either hyperthyroidism or ophthalmopathy (not recorded which).

This clonotype has at least ten counts. V is TRBV7-2 and J is TRBJ2-5; perhaps TRBD2 as D (6 bases). Germline CDR1 and CDR2: SGHTA and FQGNSA. The germline V and J ends were trimmed by 4 bases and 4 bases, with 7 bases remaining between them. The CDR3 covers 12 residues. The CDR3 region has the DNA TGTGCCAGCAGCTCGACTAGAGAGACCCAGTACTTC. Its protein product is CASSSTRETQYF.

The chain couples TRBV5-1 to TRBJ1-2; weak D call: TRBD1 (6 bases). V lost 4 bases to trimming and J lost 3 bases, with 22 bases between them. The CDR3 totals 17 residues. CDR1 is SGHRS and CDR2 is YFSETQ in the germline V gene. CDR3 DNA sequence: TGCGCCAGCAGCCAAGGACCCATGGGGGCGAAGGACTATGGCTACACCTTC. Translating it yields CASSQGPMGAKDYGYTF. The full variable domain, its missing parts supplied by reference TRBV5-1 and TRBJ1-2, is KAGVTQTPRYLIKTRGQQVTLSCSPISGHRSVSWYQQTPGQGLQFLFEYFSETQRNKGNFPGRFSGRQFSNSRSEMNVSTLELGDSALYLCASSQGPMGAKDYGYTFGSGTRLTVV.

This chain uses TRBV7-9 with TRBJ1-4, with a possible D match to TRBD1 (5 bases). The V end was cut by 5 bases, the J end by 7 bases, with 17 bases between. The germline gives CDR1 SEHNR, CDR2 FQNEAQ (reference sequence). The CDR3 runs to 15 residues. For the CDR3, the DNA is TGTGCCAGCAGCCACCGGGACGCCTACGGTGAAAAACTGTTTTTT. It encodes CASSHRDAYGEKLFF.

The gene calls are TRBV29-1 and TRBJ1-5, with 11 bases fitting TRBD1. CDR3 size: 13 residues. V lost 4 bases to trimming and J lost 9 bases; unmatched junction nucleotides: 5. The germline CDR1 and CDR2 sequences are SQVTM and ANQGSEA. CDR3 nucleotides: TGCAGCGTTGCGGGACAGGGGGAAGTGCCCCAGCATTTT. Its protein is CSVAGQGEVPQHF.

This clonotype was counted many times. This chain joins TRBV20-1 and TRBJ2-7, with 11 positions matching TRBD2. The germline V gene encodes CDR1 DFQATT and CDR2 SNEGSKA (reference sequence). V shed 6 bases and J 4 bases; nucleotides not matched to a gene: 5. The CDR3 length is 13 residues. The CDR3 DNA sequence: TGCAGTGCCTCCGCTAGCGGGAGGTACGAGCAGTACTTC. Translated: CSASASGRYEQYF.

This clonotype was detected only a few times. The V call is TRBV2, the J call TRBJ1-1; 7 bases agree with TRBD1. The CDR3 length is 14 residues. From germline, CDR1 is SNHLY and CDR2 FYNNEI. The junction had 8 bases not matched to a gene; V was cut back by 5 bases and J by 5 bases. DNA for the CDR3: TGTGCCAGCAGTCGGGACAGCGGGGGGACTGAAGCTTTCTTT. Translating it yields CASSRDSGGTEAFF. Filled out from reference TRBV2 and TRBJ1-1, the complete variable domain reads EPEVTQTPSHQVTQMGQEVILRCVPISNHLYFYWYRQILGQKVEFLVSFYNNEISEKSEIFDDQFSVERPDGSNFTLKIRSTKLEDSAMYFCASSRDSGGTEAFFGQGTRLTVV.

Remarks on this clonotype: Compared with germline, one end of the junction differs, possibly owing to a read error. The chain couples TRBV7-2 to TRBJ1-5, with 8 nucleotides matching TRBD1. The CDR3 has 17 amino acids. The V gene's germline CDR1 is SGHTA and CDR2 FQGNSA. CDR3 residues: CASSFRGNRGGDHPQHF. The CDR3, as DNA: TGTGCCAGCAGCTTCCGAGGGAACAGGGGGGGGGATCATCCCCAGCATTTT.

This chain uses TRBV19 with TRBJ1-6, with 9 nucleotides matching TRBD1. V was clipped by 6 bases and J by 13 bases; unmatched bases: 10. The germline CDR1 and CDR2 sequences are LNHDA and SQIVND (reference sequence). The CDR3 has 14 residues. The CDR3 is CASSSGTGFQPLHF. DNA of the CDR3: TGTGCCAGTAGCTCCGGGACAGGGTTTCAGCCCCTCCACTTT.

This clonotype occurred once. The chain combines TRBV5-4 with TRBJ1-2; 8 nucleotides agree with TRBD1. Per the germline V gene, CDR1 is SGHNT and CDR2 is YYREEE (reference sequence). This CDR3 spans 16 amino acids. J lost 4 bases, V lost 2 bases, and 10 bases had no gene match. CDR3 protein: CASSLDLDRAVYGYTF. The CDR3 DNA follows: TGTGCCAGCAGCTTAGATCTGGACAGGGCGGTCTATGGCTACACCTTC.

This clonotype occurred many times. The chain combines TRBV7-2 with TRBJ2-7, with a tentative D call TRBD1 (6 bases). Germline V gives CDR1 SGHTA, CDR2 FQGNSA. This CDR3 comprises 15 residues. V lost 0 bases and J 6 bases, leaving 15 bases between the germline ends. The CDR3 sequence is CASSLASAGVGEQYF. DNA for the CDR3: TGTGCCAGCAGCTTAGCTTCTGCAGGGGTGGGCGAGCAGTACTTC.

This clonotype has a count of ten or more. This sequence joins TRBV5-4 and TRBJ1-1; no clear D. Per the germline V gene, CDR1 is SGHNT and CDR2 is YYREEE (reference sequence). CDR3 length equals 15 residues. Deletions cut 4 bases from V and 3 bases from J, with 16 bases between. CDR3 sequence: CASSTPTPGDTEAFF. CDR3 in DNA: TGTGCCAGCAGCACCCCGACCCCTGGGGACACTGAAGCTTTCTTT.

The V call is TRBV5-1, the J call TRBJ2-7, with 10 bases aligning to TRBD2. Germline CDR1 is SGHRS and CDR2 is YFSETQ. This CDR3 is built from 15 residues. Trimming at V came to 4 bases and at J to 5 bases, leaving 9 bases not matched to a gene. The CDR3 coding sequence is TGCGCCAGCAGCCAAAGGACTAGCGGTCCCCACGAGCAGTACTTC. Protein sequence: CASSQRTSGPHEQYF.

The chain uses TRBV15 and TRBJ1-5, with 7 nucleotides matching TRBD1. The trim removed 5 bases at V and 1 base at J, leaving 2 bases unmatched. The CDR3 length is 14 residues. Germline V gene lookup returns CDR1 LNHNV and CDR2 YYDKDF (reference sequence). CDR3 in amino acids: CATSGQASNQPQHF. Written as DNA, the CDR3 is TGTGCCACCAGCGGACAGGCGAGCAATCAGCCCCAGCATTTT.

Comments on this clonotype: A read error may explain this, as a much larger clone is one base away. This chain uses TRBV20-1 with TRBJ2-7, with D perhaps assigned TRBD1 or TRBD2 (7 bases each). Germline CDR1 is DFQATT and CDR2 is SNEGSKA (reference sequence). The CDR3 runs to 16 residues. As DNA, the CDR3 is TGCAGTGCTAGACCCCGAGGCAGGGGGGGCTCCCACGAGCAGTACTTC. This translates into CSARPRGRGGSHEQYF.

This clonotype appeared once. This chain uses TRBV15 with TRBJ1-4; unclear D gene. The V gene lost 0 bases and the J gene lost 8 bases, with 10 bases spanning the gap. Germline values: CDR1 LNHNV, CDR2 YYDKDF (reference sequence). This CDR3 has 14 residues. The CDR3 spells CATSRDLGSEKLFF. The CDR3 nucleotides are TGTGCCACCAGCAGAGACCTAGGGAGCGAAAAACTGTTTTTT.

This clonotype was seen many times. The CDR3 here is CASSPGTVYGNTIYF. DNA of the CDR3: TGTGCCAGCAGCCCGGGGACAGTTTACGGAAACACCATATATTTT. This chain connects TRBV28 to TRBJ1-3; 7 bases map to TRBD1. V shed 6 bases, J shed 4 bases, and the junction held 9 bases outside the gene matches. The CDR3 totals 15 residues. Germline values: CDR1 MDHEN, CDR2 SYDVKM.

This clonotype was detected ten times or more. This rearrangement joins TRBV11-2 to TRBJ1-1, with D uncertain. CDR3 length: 11 residues. In germline, CDR1 is SGHAT, CDR2 FQNNGV. The V gene lost 5 bases and the J gene lost 6 bases, with 7 bases spanning the gap. The CDR3 is CASSPLAEAFF. The CDR3 DNA reads TGTGCCAGCAGCCCCCTTGCTGAAGCTTTCTTT.

This clonotype came up a few times. The chain employs TRBV6-1 and TRBJ2-7; weak D call: TRBD1 (6 bases). Germline V gives CDR1 MNHNS, CDR2 SASEGT. This CDR3 is built from 14 residues. Trimming pared 3 bases from V and 3 bases from J, leaving 12 bases between. CDR3 sequence (DNA): TGTGCCAGCAGTGATTCTGCGACAGGCTACGAGCAGTACTTC. Translating gives CASSDSATGYEQYF.

The chain employs TRBV19 and TRBJ1-1, with 8 bases fitting TRBD1. V dropped 3 bases and J dropped 0; count of bases not matched to a gene: 9. Germline V gene lookup returns CDR1 LNHDA and CDR2 SQIVND (reference sequence). The CDR3 extends over 17 amino acids. The CDR3 protein is CASSIAGTGRVNTEAFF. The CDR3 DNA sequence: TGTGCCAGTAGTATTGCGGGGACAGGTAGGGTGAACACTGAAGCTTTCTTT.

The chain carries TRBV7-8 and TRBJ1-5; no reliable D call. The V end lost 1 base, the J end lost 4 bases, and 11 bases lay between the germline ends. CDR1 SGHVS and CDR2 FQNEAQ come from the germline V gene. The CDR3 loop spans 15 amino acids. CDR3 in amino acids: CASSLVGSWNQPQHF. CDR3 in DNA: TGTGCCAGCAGCTTAGTGGGGTCTTGGAATCAGCCCCAGCATTTT.

The chain has TRBV3-1 and TRBJ2-5; 7 bases are shared with TRBD2. The CDR3 spans 16 residues. J gave up 1 base and V 4 bases, and 9 bases lay outside the gene matches. CDR1 and CDR2 (germline): LGHDT, YNNKEL (reference sequence). CDR3 amino acids: CASSPSGGILQETQYF. In DNA form, the CDR3 reads TGTGCCAGCAGCCCCTCGGGAGGAATACTCCAAGAGACCCAGTACTTC.

The V gene is TRBV20-1, the J gene TRBJ1-2; maybe TRBD1 (5 bases). CDR3 size: 15 residues. From germline, CDR1 is DFQATT and CDR2 SNEGSKA (reference sequence). V lost 2 bases, J lost 6 bases, and 19 bases lay in between. The CDR3 here is CSARLGAAEDDGYTF. CDR3 nucleotide sequence: TGCAGTGCTAGACTCGGGGCTGCGGAGGACGATGGCTACACCTTC.

This clonotype has at least ten counts. This chain joins TRBV13 and TRBJ2-2, with no clear D. The CDR3 length is 16 residues. The germline V and J ends were trimmed by 0 bases and 6 bases, with 14 bases remaining between them. The germline V gene encodes CDR1 PRHDT and CDR2 FYEKMQ (reference sequence). CDR3: CASSLGGSRVPGELFF. CDR3 coding DNA: TGTGCCAGCAGCTTAGGAGGGTCTCGTGTTCCCGGGGAGCTGTTTTTT.

Only a few counts were recorded for this clonotype. CDR3 bases: TGTGCCAGCGCCCCGGAGGGGAGCAATCAGCCCCAGCATTTT. It is translated as CASAPEGSNQPQHF. The chain uses TRBV25-1 and TRBJ1-5, with D possibly matching TRBD1 (5 bases). Germline assignment: CDR1 MGHDK and CDR2 SYGVNS. The CDR3 runs to 14 residues. V was trimmed by 8 bases and J by 1 base, leaving 12 bases between them.